This is a list of T cell receptor beta chains from one sample in a study of T cells in Graves' hyperthyroidism and ophthalmopathy. MiXCR, applied by TCRdb to the multiplex PCR reads, yields one record per CDR3 protein. The table records about 360,000 distinct CDR3 sequences, about 12% of them present only once. Sequencing was performed on blood. Source of these receptors: a woman aged 18-30 years with Graves' hyperthyroidism. Each CDR3 is given with its conserved first and last residue. Each record gives: D gene, J gene, V gene, clone size, CDR3 protein, CDR3 DNA. The D gene is left open where the match is weak. Only part of the rows carry a size: once, few, many, or a class if the clone is expanded.

>TRBD2|TRBJ2-3|TRBV12-3/TRBV12-4|many
CASSRTLGLAGRTDTQYF
TGTGCCAGCAGCCGAACACTTGGACTAGCGGGACGAACAGATACGCAGTATTTT
>-|TRBJ2-1|TRBV2|many
CASSDRHEQFF
TGTGCCAGCAGTGACCGCCATGAGCAGTTCTTC
>TRBD1|TRBJ1-2|TRBV28|many
CASSPGQGAWNGYTF
TGTGCCAGCAGTCCCGGACAGGGGGCGTGGAATGGCTACACCTTC
>-|TRBJ2-5|TRBV6-2/TRBV6-3|-
CASLRGGGQETQYF
TGTGCCAGCCTCAGGGGCGGGGGCCAAGAGACCCAGTACTTC
>TRBD2|TRBJ2-1|TRBV7-2|many
CASSFPPGLGYNEQFF
TGTGCCAGCAGCTTCCCTCCGGGACTAGGATACAATGAGCAGTTCTTC
>-|TRBJ2-1|TRBV19|few
CASMGGGGIRRHNEQFF
TGTGCCAGTATGGGGGGTGGGGGAATTCGGCGGCACAATGAGCAGTTCTTC
>TRBD2|TRBJ2-1|TRBV28|many
CASSQRVLAGRNEQFF
TGTGCCAGCAGTCAAAGGGTCCTAGCGGGGCGCAATGAGCAGTTCTTC
>-|TRBJ2-3|TRBV7-9|many
CASSLGSRTQYF
TGTGCCAGCAGCTTAGGGTCTCGTACGCAGTATTTT
>TRBD2|TRBJ2-5|TRBV2|many
CASNLAGASETQYF
TGTGCCAGCAACCTAGCGGGGGCATCGGAGACCCAGTACTTC
>TRBD2|TRBJ2-5|TRBV9|-
CASSVGPFGGGSETQYF
TGTGCCAGCAGCGTAGGCCCCTTTGGGGGGGGATCTGAGACCCAGTACTTC
>-|TRBJ1-5|TRBV7-2|many
CASSPRPGGNQPQHF
TGTGCCAGCAGCCCTCGCCCCGGGGGGAATCAGCCCCAGCATTTT
>-|TRBJ1-5|TRBV12-3/TRBV12-4|many
CASSFKAGNRQPQHF
TGTGCCAGCAGTTTTAAAGCAGGGAACAGGCAGCCCCAGCATTTT
>TRBD2|TRBJ2-5|TRBV3-1|many
CASSQGAAGGQETQYF
TGTGCCAGCAGCCAAGGTGCAGCGGGAGGCCAAGAGACCCAGTACTTC
>TRBD2|TRBJ2-7|TRBV11-2|-
CASSFVGGVSYEQYF
TGTGCCAGCAGCTTTGTGGGGGGGGTCTCCTACGAGCAGTACTTC
>TRBD1|TRBJ1-1|TRBV6-1|many
CASSGQGRTEAFF
TGTGCCAGCAGTGGACAGGGTAGGACTGAAGCTTTCTTT
>-|TRBJ1-5|TRBV19|-
CASTKQVSNQPQHF
TGTGCCAGTACCAAACAGGTTAGCAATCAGCCCCAGCATTTT
>TRBD2|TRBJ2-3|TRBV10-3|many
CAIGGSGRSRTDTQYF
TGTGCCATCGGCGGTAGCGGGAGATCGCGAACAGATACGCAGTATTTT
>TRBD1|TRBJ2-7|TRBV28|many
CASSSGQGLEQYF
TGTGCCAGCAGTTCGGGACAGGGTCTCGAGCAGTACTTC
>-|TRBJ2-1|TRBV5-6|few
CASSFAGVGYNEQFF
TGTGCCAGCAGCTTCGCAGGGGTAGGCTACAATGAGCAGTTCTTC
>TRBD1|TRBJ1-4|TRBV27|many
CASRRQGLSNEKLFF
TGTGCCAGCAGACGACAGGGTCTATCTAATGAAAAACTGTTTTTT
>-|TRBJ2-5|TRBV6-2/TRBV6-3|-
CASSYPEGIQETQYF
TGTGCCAGCAGTTACCCAGAGGGGATTCAAGAGACCCAGTACTTC
>-|TRBJ2-1|TRBV7-2|many
CASSSRRFNEQFF
TGTGCCAGCAGCTCCCGAAGGTTCAATGAGCAGTTCTTC
>-|TRBJ1-2|TRBV30|few
CAWSSNGNYGYTF
TGTGCCTGGAGTTCGAACGGGAACTATGGCTACACCTTC
>-|TRBJ2-3|TRBV5-5|many
CASSSKDGTARTDTQYF
TGTGCCAGCAGCTCAAAGGACGGAACCGCGCGCACAGATACGCAGTATTTT
>-|TRBJ1-6|TRBV7-2|many
CASSLVGVRSPLHF
TGTGCCAGCAGCTTAGTTGGGGTACGGTCACCCCTCCACTTT
>-|TRBJ1-2|TRBV28|many
CAIFLQADRGYTF
TGTGCCATCTTTCTGCAGGCGGATAGGGGCTACACCTTC
>TRBD1|TRBJ2-7|TRBV6-1|many
CASMTGTVGYEQYF
TGTGCCAGCATGACGGGGACAGTAGGCTACGAGCAGTACTTC
>-|TRBJ1-5|TRBV6-1|-
CASRTPGLYSGDF
TGTGCCAGCAGGACGCCGGGTCTCTATTCCGGGGATTTT
>-|TRBJ1-2|TRBV3-1|many
CASSQGEGSFGYTF
TGTGCCAGCAGCCAAGGGGAGGGGTCTTTTGGCTACACCTTC
>-|TRBJ1-2|TRBV7-9|many
CASSLLTAPGAGGYTF
TGTGCCAGCAGCTTACTTACCGCCCCGGGAGCAGGTGGCTACACCTTC
>TRBD2|TRBJ2-1|TRBV27|many
CASSPIGLAGFNEQFF
TGTGCCAGCAGTCCTATCGGACTAGCGGGTTTCAATGAGCAGTTCTTC
>TRBD1|TRBJ1-3|TRBV28|many
CASTVTGYAGNTIYF
TGTGCCAGCACCGTGACAGGGTACGCAGGAAACACCATATATTTT
>TRBD1|TRBJ1-6|TRBV6-2/TRBV6-3|-
CASRPGTGDNSPLHF
TGTGCCAGCAGACCCGGGACAGGGGATAATTCACCCCTCCACTTT